Included here is one T cell receptor beta chain sequence, with context. Using immunoSEQ multiplex PCR, the repertoire was profiled, and TCRdb retains in-frame clones only, with some absent. The sample has 200,000 to 250,000 clones; 80% to 95% are singletons. The source of the sample is a study of blood T cell repertoires in COVID-19. Turning to the study itself: Collection of acute and convalescent COVID-19 samples took place in the United States, Italy and Spain.

The CDR3 consists of 13 residues. V shed 3 bases and J shed 3 bases, with 8 bases lying between them. Specimen: peripheral blood. This receptor was taken from a man between 25 and 39 years old with COVID-19, enrolled during active disease. The chain couples TRBV12-3 or TRBV12-4 to TRBJ1-1; D is ambiguous. This CDR3 reads CASSFRAYTEAFF. The CDR3 DNA is TGTGCCAGCAGTTTTCGAGCTTACACTGAAGCTTTCTTT.